The rows below give T cell receptor beta chains drawn from one sample of a study of CD8 T cells in ankylosing spondylitis. TCRdb re-derived calls from the 5' RACE reads in MiXCR, one entry per CDR3 protein. The data contain about 160,000 distinct CDR3 sequences, around 16% of them singletons. The specimen sequenced was blood, either unsorted or a sorted T cell fraction (not recorded which). Receptor source: a male donor with ankylosing spondylitis or in good health (not recorded which). Each CDR3 is given with its conserved first and last residue. A D gene is named only where the DNA matches it firmly. Some rows have no size entry. The others give once, few or many, or a class for an expanded clone.

v_call	j_call	clone_size	d_call	cdr3_nt	cdr3_aa
TRBV19	TRBJ1-4	-	-	TGTGCCAGTAGTAGCGGGATCTACATCAGTAATGAAAAACTGTTTTTT	CASSSGIYISNEKLFF
TRBV20-1	TRBJ1-2	few	TRBD1	TGCAGTGCGGCTGGACAGGGGGCGACTGGCGGCTACACCTTC	CSAAGQGATGGYTF
TRBV5-1	TRBJ2-1	few	TRBD2	TGCGCCAGCAGCCCTCCGGGCGGGAGCTACAATGAGCAGTTCTTC	CASSPPGGSYNEQFF
TRBV20-1	TRBJ1-1	many	TRBD1	TGCAGTGCGAGGACAGGGTTAAACACTGAAGCTTTCTTT	CSARTGLNTEAFF
TRBV24-1	TRBJ1-2	few	TRBD1	TGTGCCACCAGTGATCCGGGACAGGGGATCTATGGCTACACCTTC	CATSDPGQGIYGYTF
TRBV20-1	TRBJ1-3	many	-	TGCAGTGCTAGAGCTTTTCCCGGGGACACCATATATTTT	CSARAFPGDTIYF
TRBV20-1	TRBJ1-1	-	-	TGCAGTGCTAGAGCCGCCGGGACCGTGAACACTGAAGCTTTCTTT	CSARAAGTVNTEAFF
TRBV7-9	TRBJ2-3	few	-	TGTGCCAGCAGCTTAAACGGACAGCACACAGATACGCAGTATTTT	CASSLNGQHTDTQYF
TRBV29-1	TRBJ1-5	few	-	TGCAGCGTCCAGGGAAATAGCAATCAGCCCCAGCATTTT	CSVQGNSNQPQHF
TRBV10-3	TRBJ2-7	many	-	TGTGCCATCAGTGAGTCTACGGAATCTTACGAGCAGTACTTC	CAISESTESYEQYF
TRBV12-3/TRBV12-4	TRBJ1-1	many	-	TGTGCCAGCAGTGTACCGGGAACTGAAGCTTTCTTT	CASSVPGTEAFF
TRBV27	TRBJ2-5	-	-	TGTGCCAGCAGTCCGAGTGGTGCCCTCGGGAGCGGCCAGTACTTC	CASSPSGALGSGQYF
TRBV3-1	TRBJ2-2	few	-	TGTGCCAGCAGCCAAGAGGCCCGGACCGGGGAGCTGTTTTTT	CASSQEARTGELFF
TRBV5-5	TRBJ2-2	few	TRBD1	TGTGCCAGCAGCGCCGGGACAGGGGTCGCCGGGGAGCTGTTTTTT	CASSAGTGVAGELFF
TRBV3-1	TRBJ2-2	few	-	TGTGCCAGCACCTCTTGGCACCAGCTGAACACCGGGGAGCTGTTTTTT	CASTSWHQLNTGELFF
TRBV29-1	TRBJ2-7	few	-	TGCAGCGTTGAAGTGGACAGAAATTACGAGCAGTACTTC	CSVEVDRNYEQYF
TRBV29-1	TRBJ2-4	many	-	TGCAGCGTTGAAGATCGGTTGGTGGGGCGGTCAAAAAACATTCAGTACTTC	CSVEDRLVGRSKNIQYF
TRBV20-1	TRBJ2-3	-	TRBD2	TGCAGTGCTAGAGTCGATGGACTAGGGTGGGATACGCAGTATTTT	CSARVDGLGWDTQYF
TRBV29-1	TRBJ2-7	few	TRBD1	TGCAGCGTTGAATTGGCAGGGGGATCCTACGAGCAGTACTTC	CSVELAGGSYEQYF
TRBV28	TRBJ2-3	many	-	TGTGCCAGCAGTTTCCCCCCGACTATCACTAGCACAGATACGCAGTATTTT	CASSFPPTITSTDTQYF
TRBV6-1	TRBJ2-1	many	-	TGTGCCAGCAGGTCCTTCCGGATAACCTACAATGAGCAGTTCTTC	CASRSFRITYNEQFF
TRBV27	TRBJ2-7	few	-	TGTGCCAGCAGACCTGGGACGGCCTCCTACGAGCAGTACTTC	CASRPGTASYEQYF
TRBV4-2	TRBJ2-2	-	TRBD2	TGTGCCAGCAGCCAAGAGGTTCCTACTAGCGGGAGTTCACCCGGGGAGCTGTTTTTT	CASSQEVPTSGSSPGELFF
TRBV12-3/TRBV12-4	TRBJ1-1	-	-	TGTGCCAGCAGTTTAGCGGACAAGAACACTGAAGCTTTCTTT	CASSLADKNTEAFF
TRBV18	TRBJ1-1	-	-	TGTGCCAGCTCACTGGACTGGGACACTGAAGCTTTCTTT	CASSLDWDTEAFF
TRBV5-1	TRBJ2-1	many	TRBD2	TGCGCCAGCAGCTTGGCTAGCGGCTACAATGAGCAGTTCTTC	CASSLASGYNEQFF
TRBV28	TRBJ2-5	many	TRBD1	TGTGCCAGCAGACAAGGGGGCGACGAGACCCAGTACTTC	CASRQGGDETQYF
TRBV5-1	TRBJ2-3	-	-	TGCGCCAGCAGCTTGACTAGCCCCGGAGATACGCAGTATTTT	CASSLTSPGDTQYF
TRBV20-1	TRBJ2-3	-	-	TGCAGTCGACCTCTTTCAGGAGGTGCAGATACGCAGTATTTT	CSRPLSGGADTQYF
TRBV20-1	TRBJ2-2	many	TRBD2	TGCAGTGCTAGAAAGCGGGAGGGCATCGGGGAGCTGTTTTTT	CSARKREGIGELFF
TRBV24-1	TRBJ2-2	-	TRBD2	TGTGCCACCAGTGATTACACCCTAGCGGGAGACGGGGAGCTGTTTTTT	CATSDYTLAGDGELFF
TRBV12-3/TRBV12-4	TRBJ1-1	-	TRBD1	TGTGCCAGCAGTCCGCCCGGGACAGGGGAGTTGGCTTTCTTT	CASSPPGTGELAFF
TRBV30	TRBJ2-2	few	TRBD2	TGTGCCTGGAGTCCGGGACTAGCGGGAGTTTCCGGGGAGCTGTTTTTT	CAWSPGLAGVSGELFF
TRBV20-1	TRBJ1-4	-	-	TGCAGTGCCCCTGTGTCGAGAGCTAATGAAAAACTGTTTTTT	CSAPVSRANEKLFF
TRBV6-2/TRBV6-3	TRBJ2-5	-	-	TGTGCCAGCAGCCCGTTATGGTTGGAGGACCAAGAGACCCAGTACTTC	CASSPLWLEDQETQYF
TRBV5-1	TRBJ2-3	many	-	TGCGCCAGCAGCTTGGAAACGGGAGTTGCAGATACGCAGTATTTT	CASSLETGVADTQYF
TRBV28	TRBJ1-5	-	-	TGTGCCAGCAGATCACAGGACCGCAATCAGCCCCAGCATTTT	CASRSQDRNQPQHF
TRBV18	TRBJ1-1	few	-	TGTGCCAGCTCTCCGGGGCGGGTTCTGAACACTGAAGCTTTCTTT	CASSPGRVLNTEAFF
TRBV12-3/TRBV12-4	TRBJ1-1	-	-	TGTGCCGAAGGGGTATCCTTAACTGAAGCTTTCTTT	CAEGVSLTEAFF
TRBV7-6	TRBJ2-3	many	TRBD2	TGTGCCAGCAGCTTCCCTAGCGGGAGTGCTAGCACAGATACGCAGTATTTT	CASSFPSGSASTDTQYF
TRBV20-1	TRBJ2-7	many	-	TGCAGTGCTAGGCGCGACGAGCAGTACTTC	CSARRDEQYF
TRBV6-1	TRBJ2-1	-	TRBD2	TGTGCCAGCAGTGTCCTCTTAGCGGGAGGGTACAATGAGCAGTTCTTC	CASSVLLAGGYNEQFF
TRBV20-1	TRBJ2-1	many	-	TGCAGTGCTAGATCCCTATCGCGATACAATGAGCAGTTCTTC	CSARSLSRYNEQFF
TRBV6-5	TRBJ2-7	few	-	TGTGCCAGCAGTTACCCCGGGACCTACGAGCAGTACTTC	CASSYPGTYEQYF
TRBV11-2	TRBJ1-6	many	-	TGTGCCAGCAGAATTGGGGGGGCCTCTAATTCACCCCTCCACTTT	CASRIGGASNSPLHF
TRBV6-1	TRBJ1-2	-	-	TGTGCCAGCAGTGCCGCCACAGGGATCTATGACTACACCTTC	CASSAATGIYDYTF
TRBV21-1	TRBJ2-1	many	-	TGTGCCAGCAGCTCGCGCCGGGTCGCTGGGAATGAGCAGTTCTTC	CASSSRRVAGNEQFF
TRBV5-6	TRBJ2-7	few	TRBD2	TGTGCCAGCAGCCTCTGGACTAGCGGGAGAGTCTACGAGCAGTACTTC	CASSLWTSGRVYEQYF
TRBV5-6	TRBJ1-2	many	-	TGTGCCAGCAGCATCGACAGGAGCTATGGCTACACCTTC	CASSIDRSYGYTF
TRBV18	TRBJ2-2	many	TRBD1	TGTGCCAGCTCACTCTTATCCGGGACAGCGAACACCGGGGAGCTGTTTTTT	CASSLLSGTANTGELFF
TRBV5-1	TRBJ2-1	-	TRBD2	TGCGCCAGCAGCTTGGGGGGGACTAGCGGGAGATCTACAGTTGAGCAGTTCTTC	CASSLGGTSGRSTVEQFF
TRBV10-3	TRBJ2-7	-	TRBD1	TGTGCCACCTCCGGGACAGTCTCCTACGAGCAGTACTTC	CATSGTVSYEQYF
TRBV5-1	TRBJ2-2	many	-	TGCGCCAGCAGTACGCGGACAGCGAACACCGGGGAGCTGTTTTTT	CASSTRTANTGELFF
TRBV12-3/TRBV12-4	TRBJ2-3	-	-	TGTGCCAGCAGTAGAAGGGACGGGAGCCTTACAGATACGCAGTATTTT	CASSRRDGSLTDTQYF